The T cell receptor beta chain described here comes from a study of shared clonotypes between healthy human individuals. CDR3 size: 15 residues. Trimming left V 6 bases short and J 2 bases short, with 17 bases between. Germline V gives CDR1 MNHNS, CDR2 SASEGT. The table came from immunoSEQ multiplex PCR; TCRdb's copy has only in-frame clones and leaves some out. The table records a few million clones, approximately 90% of them present only once. This clone came up once. This receptor was taken from a man aged 18 to 30 in good health. Some clones in this sample may be carry-over from other donors' samples. The sequenced sample consisted of naive CD4+ T cells from PBMCs. Subset indicated: CD45RA+ positively selected. V gene TRBV6-1 combines with J gene TRBJ2-7; TRBD1 might be the D (5 bases). CDR3 region: CASRSPGIPPYEQYF. CDR3 sequence (DNA): TGTGCCAGCAGAAGTCCAGGGATACCTCCCTACGAGCAGTACTTC.